The source of this T cell receptor (beta chain) is a study of identical twins. Unique molecular identifiers were present on the cDNA, which also gained a universal primer site by template switching. One entry per CDR3 protein, called by TCRdb with MiXCR from the 5' RACE reads. The table has some 590,000 distinct CDR3 sequences, roughly 9.9% seen once. This clonotype has only one observation. There were only healthy Caucasians among the donors. These data were likewise used in another study, on yellow fever vaccine responses in identical twins.

The sequence derives from a woman between 18 and 29 years old in good health. The sample taken for sequencing was PBMCs.

The CDR3 region is CASSLQKNTGELFF. CDR3 nucleotide sequence: TGTGCCAGCAGCTTGCAGAAGAACACCGGGGAGCTGTTTTTT. The chain joins TRBV5-5 to TRBJ2-2, with no clear D. In germline, CDR1 is SGHKS, CDR2 YYEKEE (reference sequence). The CDR3 has 14 residues. The V and J ends lost 1 base and 1 base respectively, with 5 bases between them.